This TCR beta chain was sequenced for a study of blood T cell repertoires in COVID-19. Study in general: Sample material is recorded as cDNA or gDNA derived from T cells, B-cell-depleted T cells, or PBMCs.

V gave up 6 bases and J gave up 4 bases, with 4 bases separating them. In germline, CDR1 is SGHTA, CDR2 FQGNSA. The CDR3 sequence is 11 residues long. Method: immunoSEQ multiplex PCR; TCRdb's copy keeps in-frame clones and lacks some. The repertoire holds 190,000 or so clones, 87% seen once, with 0.88% in the top ten. The source material was peripheral blood. This clonotype originated in a woman aged 18-29 years who had recovered from COVID-19. The rearrangement uses TRBV7-2 and TRBJ2-1; D gene uncertain. The CDR3 DNA follows: TGTGCCAGCAGACAGTACAATGAGCAGTTCTTC. It specifies CASRQYNEQFF.